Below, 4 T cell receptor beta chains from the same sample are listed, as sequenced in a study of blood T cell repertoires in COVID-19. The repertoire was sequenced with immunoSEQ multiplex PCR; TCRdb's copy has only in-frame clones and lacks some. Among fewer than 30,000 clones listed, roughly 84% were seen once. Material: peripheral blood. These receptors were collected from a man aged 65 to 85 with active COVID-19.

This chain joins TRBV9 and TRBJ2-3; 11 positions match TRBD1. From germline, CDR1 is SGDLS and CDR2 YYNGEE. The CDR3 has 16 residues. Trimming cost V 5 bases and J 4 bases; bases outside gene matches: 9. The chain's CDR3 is CASSRTGGRVADTQYF. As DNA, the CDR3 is TGTGCCAGCAGTAGGACAGGGGGCAGGGTCGCAGATACGCAGTATTTT. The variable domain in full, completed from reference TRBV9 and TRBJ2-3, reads DSGVTQTPKHLITATGQRVTLRCSPRSGDLSVYWYQQSLDQGLQFLIQYYNGEERAKGNILERFSAQQFPDLHSELNLSSLELGDSALYFCASSRTGGRVADTQYFGPGTRLTVL.

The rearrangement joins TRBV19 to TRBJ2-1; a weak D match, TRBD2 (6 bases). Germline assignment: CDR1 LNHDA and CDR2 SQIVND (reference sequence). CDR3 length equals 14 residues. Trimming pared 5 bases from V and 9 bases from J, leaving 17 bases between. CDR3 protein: CASSPGTQSGEQFF. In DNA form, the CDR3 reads TGTGCCAGTAGTCCTGGGACTCAATCGGGTGAGCAGTTCTTC.

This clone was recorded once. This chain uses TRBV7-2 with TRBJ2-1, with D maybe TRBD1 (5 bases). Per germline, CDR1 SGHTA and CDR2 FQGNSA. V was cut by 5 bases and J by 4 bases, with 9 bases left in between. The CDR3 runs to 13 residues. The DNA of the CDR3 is TGTGCCAGCAGCCAAGGGGTTTACAATGAGCAGTTCTTC. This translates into CASSQGVYNEQFF.

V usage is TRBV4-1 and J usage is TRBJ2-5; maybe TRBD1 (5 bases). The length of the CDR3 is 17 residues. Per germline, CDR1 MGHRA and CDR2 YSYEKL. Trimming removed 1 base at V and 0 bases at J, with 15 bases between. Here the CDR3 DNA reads TGCGCCAGCAGCCAAGGGTTGCAGGGCCTGTACCAAGAGACCCAGTACTTC. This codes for CASSQGLQGLYQETQYF.